The present entry profiles one T cell receptor (beta chain) with its context. Pooled samples include second doses given at about 4 or 12 weeks. V was trimmed by 0 bases and J by 1 base, leaving 9 bases between them. Per germline, CDR1 SGHTA and CDR2 FQGNSA. CDR3 size: 16 residues. Only in-frame clones appear in the TCRdb table, and some are missing; sequencing was by immunoSEQ multiplex PCR. Found here are about 150,000 clones, less than 95% of them singletons; the top ten hold roughly 6%. The data are from a study of T cell responses to AZD1222 COVID-19 vaccine. This sequence was found in an adult who received the AZD1222 COVID-19 vaccine. This specimen consisted of peripheral blood, obtained 28 days after the second AZD1222 dose. The chain couples TRBV7-2 to TRBJ2-2; a weak D match, TRBD1 (6 bases). The CDR3 protein is CASSLAGTLNTGELFF. The CDR3 DNA sequence: TGTGCCAGCAGCTTAGCGGGGACACTGAACACCGGGGAGCTGTTTTTT.